Here is one T cell receptor beta chain with its context. Germline trimming cut 1 base from V and 6 bases from J; bases unmatched to any gene: 2. CDR1 LGHDT and CDR2 YNNKEL come from the germline V gene (reference sequence). The CDR3 sequence is 14 residues long. Authors' processing steps: Amplifying reference gene primers gave estimates of nucleated cell counts. Using immunoSEQ multiplex PCR, the repertoire was profiled, and TCRdb retains in-frame clones only, with some absent. V and J calls and clone size follow that table, whereas D and trimming were derived from the DNA. The repertoire holds roughly 80,000 clones, with 75% to 85% as singletons. The data were obtained in a study of blood T cell repertoires in COVID-19. Background on the study: Both acute and convalescent COVID-19 samples were obtained from the United States, Italy and Spain. Sources were T cells, B-cell-depleted T cells, or PBMCs; the material itself was cDNA or gDNA.

The TCR originated in an elderly woman with acute or convalescent COVID-19. The chain carries TRBV3-1 (or the pseudogene TRBV3-2) and TRBJ1-1, with 10 bases identical to TRBD1. Sequenced sample: peripheral blood. The CDR3 DNA reads as TGTGCCAGCAGCCAAGCGGGACAGGGGTCTGAAGCTTTCTTT. It encodes CASSQAGQGSEAFF.